This T cell receptor (beta chain) was sequenced in a study of T cell responses to AZD1222 COVID-19 vaccine. The study's findings and limits: The breadth and depth of Spike-specific TCRs increased once two AZD1222 doses had been given.

CDR3 length: 13 amino acids. Trimming cost V 5 bases and J 2 bases, with 8 bases left between them. Germline assignment: CDR1 MNHEY and CDR2 SVGEGT. About this clone itself: Antigen unknown.

The method was immunoSEQ multiplex PCR; TCRdb's version includes in-frame clones alone and lacks a portion of them. The sample holds some 130,000 clones, roughly 90% seen once. This receptor was obtained from an adult in good health. The sequences come from peripheral blood, collected on day 0 of AZD1222 vaccination. V usage is TRBV6-2 or TRBV6-3 and J usage is TRBJ2-3, with D unresolved. The CDR3 here is CASSLVSTDTQYF. For the CDR3, the DNA is TGTGCCAGCAGTCTTGTCTCCACAGATACGCAGTATTTT.